The clone carrying this T cell receptor beta chain was found many times. Its specificity is unknown. The ends were cut back, 5 bases at V and 1 base at J, with 8 bases in the middle. This CDR3 is 13 amino acids long. Germline CDR1 SEHNR, CDR2 FQNEAQ (reference sequence). These data belong to a study of T cells in Graves' hyperthyroidism and ophthalmopathy. Notes on the study in general: Peripheral blood also featured most of the thyroid clonotypes expanded above 0.001.

There were TCR beta CDR3 regions amplified from RNA transcripts. First-round RT-PCR with HTBI primers amplified the TCR CDR3 region. TCRdb called the multiplex PCR reads again in MiXCR, with one record for every CDR3 protein. The sample holds 500,000 to 750,000 distinct CDR3 sequences, 12% to 15% seen once. The receptor was derived from a woman aged 18 to 35 with Graves' ophthalmopathy. The specimen sequenced was blood. This chain joins TRBV7-9 and TRBJ1-1; D not certain. The CDR3 DNA sequence: TGTGCCAGCAGCCCCTGGGAGAACACTGAAGCTTTCTTT. Protein: CASSPWENTEAFF.